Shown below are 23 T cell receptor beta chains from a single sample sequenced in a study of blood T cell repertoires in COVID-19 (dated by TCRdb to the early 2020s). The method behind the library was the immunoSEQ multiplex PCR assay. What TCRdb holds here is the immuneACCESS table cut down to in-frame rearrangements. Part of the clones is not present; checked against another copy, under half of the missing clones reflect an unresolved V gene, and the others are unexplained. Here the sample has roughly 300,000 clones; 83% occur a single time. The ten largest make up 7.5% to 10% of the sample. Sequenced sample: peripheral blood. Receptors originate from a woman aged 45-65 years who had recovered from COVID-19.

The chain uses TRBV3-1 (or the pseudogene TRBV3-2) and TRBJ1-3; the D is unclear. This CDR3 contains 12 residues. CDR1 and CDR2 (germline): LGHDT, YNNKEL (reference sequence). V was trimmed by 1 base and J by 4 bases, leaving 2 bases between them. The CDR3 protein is CASSQVGNTIYF. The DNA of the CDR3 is TGTGCCAGCAGCCAAGTAGGAAACACCATATATTTT.

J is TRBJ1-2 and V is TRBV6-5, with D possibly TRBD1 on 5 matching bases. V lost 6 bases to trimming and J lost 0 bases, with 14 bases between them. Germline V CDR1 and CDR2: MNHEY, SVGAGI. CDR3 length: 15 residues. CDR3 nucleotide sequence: TGTGCCAGCAGCCTTCGGAGGGACCCTAACTATGGCTACACCTTC. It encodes CASSLRRDPNYGYTF.

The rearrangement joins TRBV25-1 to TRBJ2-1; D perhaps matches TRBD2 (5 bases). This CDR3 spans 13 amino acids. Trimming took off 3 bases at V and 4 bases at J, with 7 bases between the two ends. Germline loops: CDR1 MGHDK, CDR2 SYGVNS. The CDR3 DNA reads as TGTGCCAGCAGTGAGAGAGGGTACAATGAGCAGTTCTTC. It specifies CASSERGYNEQFF.

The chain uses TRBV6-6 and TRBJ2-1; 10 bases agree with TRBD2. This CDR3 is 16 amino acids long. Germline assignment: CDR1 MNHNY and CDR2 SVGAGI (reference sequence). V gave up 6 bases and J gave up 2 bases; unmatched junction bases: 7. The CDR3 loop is CASSRSLAGTYNEQFF. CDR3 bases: TGTGCCAGCAGCCGATCACTAGCGGGGACCTACAATGAGCAGTTCTTC.

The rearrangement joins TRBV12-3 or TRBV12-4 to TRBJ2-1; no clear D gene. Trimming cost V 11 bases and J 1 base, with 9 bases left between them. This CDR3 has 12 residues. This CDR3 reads CAGSRSYNEQFF. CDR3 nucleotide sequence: TGTGCCGGGTCGAGGTCCTACAATGAGCAGTTCTTC.

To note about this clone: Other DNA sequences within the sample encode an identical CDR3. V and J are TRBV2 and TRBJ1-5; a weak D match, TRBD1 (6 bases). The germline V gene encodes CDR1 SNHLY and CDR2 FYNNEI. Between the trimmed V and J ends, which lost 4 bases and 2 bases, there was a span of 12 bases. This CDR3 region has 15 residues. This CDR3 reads CASSGGNRGNQPQHF. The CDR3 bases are TGTGCCAGCAGTGGAGGGAACAGGGGCAATCAGCCCCAGCATTTT.

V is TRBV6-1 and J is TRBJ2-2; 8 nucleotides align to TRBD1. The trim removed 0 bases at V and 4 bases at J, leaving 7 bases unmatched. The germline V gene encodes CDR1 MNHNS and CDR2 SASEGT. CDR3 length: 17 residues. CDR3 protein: CASSEASWQGATGELFF. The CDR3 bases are TGTGCCAGCAGTGAAGCTTCGTGGCAGGGGGCCACCGGGGAGCTGTTTTTT.

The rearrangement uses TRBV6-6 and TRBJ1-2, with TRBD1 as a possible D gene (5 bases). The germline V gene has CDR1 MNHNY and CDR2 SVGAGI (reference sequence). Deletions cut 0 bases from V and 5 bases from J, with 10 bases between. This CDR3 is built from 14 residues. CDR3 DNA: TGTGCCAGCAGTTACTCGGGGGAGGGGTATGGCTACACCTTC. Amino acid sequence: CASSYSGEGYGYTF.

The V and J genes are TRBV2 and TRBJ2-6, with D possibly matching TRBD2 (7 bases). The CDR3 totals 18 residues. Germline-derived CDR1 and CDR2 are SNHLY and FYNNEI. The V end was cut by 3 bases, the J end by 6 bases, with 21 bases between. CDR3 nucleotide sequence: TGTGCCAGCAGTGAGCGGGGGCTTACTCTGTCTAAGGCCAACGTCCTGACTTTC. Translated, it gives CASSERGLTLSKANVLTF.

CDR3 protein: CASSLYETAGEETQYF. The CDR3 region has the DNA TGTGCCAGCAGCTTGTACGAGACAGCGGGTGAAGAGACCCAGTACTTC. The chain has TRBV5-6 and TRBJ2-5; tentatively, D is TRBD2 (6 bases). V was trimmed by 1 base and J by 3 bases, leaving 16 bases between them. Germline V CDR1 and CDR2: SGHDT, YYEEEE. The CDR3 has 16 residues.

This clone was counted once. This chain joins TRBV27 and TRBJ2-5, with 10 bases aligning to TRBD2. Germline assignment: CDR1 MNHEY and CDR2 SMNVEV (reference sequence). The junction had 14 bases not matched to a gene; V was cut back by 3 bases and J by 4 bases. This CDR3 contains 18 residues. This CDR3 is CASSFWPSGSGSGETQYF. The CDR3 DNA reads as TGTGCCAGCAGTTTTTGGCCTAGCGGGAGTGGGTCGGGAGAGACCCAGTACTTC.

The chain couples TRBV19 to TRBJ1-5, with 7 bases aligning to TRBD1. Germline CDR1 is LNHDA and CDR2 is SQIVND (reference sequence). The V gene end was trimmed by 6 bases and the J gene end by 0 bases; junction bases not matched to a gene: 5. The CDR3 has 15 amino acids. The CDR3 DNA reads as TGTGCCAGTAGCCCGGGACAGACTAGCAATCAGCCCCAGCATTTT. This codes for CASSPGQTSNQPQHF.

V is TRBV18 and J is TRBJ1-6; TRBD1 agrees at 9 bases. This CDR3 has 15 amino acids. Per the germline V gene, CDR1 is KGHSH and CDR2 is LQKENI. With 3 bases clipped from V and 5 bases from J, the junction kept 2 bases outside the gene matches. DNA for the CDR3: TGTGCCAGCTCACCCACAGGGGGCAATAATTCACCCCTCCACTTT. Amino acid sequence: CASSPTGGNNSPLHF.

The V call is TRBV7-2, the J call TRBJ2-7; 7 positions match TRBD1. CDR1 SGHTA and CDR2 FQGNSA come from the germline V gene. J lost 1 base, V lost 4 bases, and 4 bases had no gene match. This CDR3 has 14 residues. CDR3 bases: TGTGCCAGCAGCTGGCGACAGGGTTCCTACGAGCAGTACTTC. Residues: CASSWRQGSYEQYF.

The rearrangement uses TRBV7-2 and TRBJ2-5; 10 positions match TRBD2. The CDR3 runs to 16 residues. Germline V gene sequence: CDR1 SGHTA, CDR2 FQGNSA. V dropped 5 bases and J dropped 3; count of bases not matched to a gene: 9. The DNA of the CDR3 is TGTGCCAGCAGCCCGTATAGCGGGGGGTACGAAGAGACCCAGTACTTC. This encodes CASSPYSGGYEETQYF.

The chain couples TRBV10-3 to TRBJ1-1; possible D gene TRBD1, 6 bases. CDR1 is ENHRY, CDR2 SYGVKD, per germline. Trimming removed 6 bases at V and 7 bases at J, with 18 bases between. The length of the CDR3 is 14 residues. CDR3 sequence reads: CAIRRDIPLGEAFF. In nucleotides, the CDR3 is TGTGCCATCAGGAGGGACATACCCTTGGGTGAAGCTTTCTTT.

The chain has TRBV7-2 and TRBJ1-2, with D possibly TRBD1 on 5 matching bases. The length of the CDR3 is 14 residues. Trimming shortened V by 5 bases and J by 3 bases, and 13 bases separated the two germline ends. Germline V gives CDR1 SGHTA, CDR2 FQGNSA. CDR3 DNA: TGTGCCAGCAGCCCGGGGGATAAGCACTATGGCTACACCTTC. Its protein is CASSPGDKHYGYTF.

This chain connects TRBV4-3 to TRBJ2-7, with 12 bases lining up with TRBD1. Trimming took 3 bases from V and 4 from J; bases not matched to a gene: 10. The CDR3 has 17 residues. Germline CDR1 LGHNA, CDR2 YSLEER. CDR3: CASSQAGTGGRAYEQYF. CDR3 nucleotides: TGCGCCAGCAGCCAGGCCGGGACAGGGGGCCGTGCGTACGAGCAGTACTTC.

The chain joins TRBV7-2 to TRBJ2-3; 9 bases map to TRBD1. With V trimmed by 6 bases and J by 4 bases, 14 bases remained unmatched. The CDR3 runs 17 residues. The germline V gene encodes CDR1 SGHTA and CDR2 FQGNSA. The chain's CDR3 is CASSFHYGTGLADTQYF. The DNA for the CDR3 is TGTGCCAGCAGTTTCCACTACGGGACAGGGTTAGCAGATACGCAGTATTTT.

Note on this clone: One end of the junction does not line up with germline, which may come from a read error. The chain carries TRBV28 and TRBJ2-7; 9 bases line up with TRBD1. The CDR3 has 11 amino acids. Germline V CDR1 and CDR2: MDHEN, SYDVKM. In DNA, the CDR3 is TGTGCCAGCAGTTCTATCGACAGGGGGAACTTC. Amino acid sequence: CASSSIDRGNF.

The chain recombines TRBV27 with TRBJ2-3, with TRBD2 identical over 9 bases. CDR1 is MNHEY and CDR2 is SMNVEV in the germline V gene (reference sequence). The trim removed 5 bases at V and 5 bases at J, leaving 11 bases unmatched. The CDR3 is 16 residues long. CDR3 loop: CASSLLGGRAVDTQYF. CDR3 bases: TGTGCCAGCAGTCTTCTAGGCGGGAGGGCCGTAGATACGCAGTATTTT.

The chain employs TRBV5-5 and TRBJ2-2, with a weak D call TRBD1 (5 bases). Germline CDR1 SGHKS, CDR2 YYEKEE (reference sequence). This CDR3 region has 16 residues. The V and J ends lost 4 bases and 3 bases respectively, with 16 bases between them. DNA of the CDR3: TGTGCCAGCAGCCCCCCCCAGGGTCGGGACACCGGGGAGCTGTTTTTT. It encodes CASSPPQGRDTGELFF.

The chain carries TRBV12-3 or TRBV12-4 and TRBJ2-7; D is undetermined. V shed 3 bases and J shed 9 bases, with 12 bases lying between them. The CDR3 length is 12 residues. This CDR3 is CASSFTVVGQYF. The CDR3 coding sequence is TGTGCCAGCAGTTTCACGGTGGTTGGGCAGTACTTC.